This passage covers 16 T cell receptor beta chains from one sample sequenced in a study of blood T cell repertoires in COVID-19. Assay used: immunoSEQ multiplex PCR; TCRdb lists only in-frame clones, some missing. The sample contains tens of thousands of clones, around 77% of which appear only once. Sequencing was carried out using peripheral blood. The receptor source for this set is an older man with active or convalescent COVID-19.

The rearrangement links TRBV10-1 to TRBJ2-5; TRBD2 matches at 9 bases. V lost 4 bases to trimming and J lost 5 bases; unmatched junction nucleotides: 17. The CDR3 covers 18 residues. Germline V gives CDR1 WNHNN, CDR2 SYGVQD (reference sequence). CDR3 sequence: CASSAGQGGGGASETQYF. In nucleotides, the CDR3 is TGCGCCAGCAGTGCGGGACAAGGCGGCGGGGGGGCTTCGGAGACCCAGTACTTC.

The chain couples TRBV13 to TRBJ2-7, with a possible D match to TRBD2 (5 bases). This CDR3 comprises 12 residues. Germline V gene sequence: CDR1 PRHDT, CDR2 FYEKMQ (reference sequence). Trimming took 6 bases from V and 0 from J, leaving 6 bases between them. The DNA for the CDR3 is TGTGCCAGCAGGGGGAGCTCCTACGAGCAGTACTTC. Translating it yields CASRGSSYEQYF.

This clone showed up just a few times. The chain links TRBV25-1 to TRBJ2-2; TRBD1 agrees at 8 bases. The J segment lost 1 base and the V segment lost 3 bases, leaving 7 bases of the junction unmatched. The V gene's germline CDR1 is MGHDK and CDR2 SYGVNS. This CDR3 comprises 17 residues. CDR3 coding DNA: TGTGCCAGCAGTGACCCCCGGGACAGGATGAACACCGGGGAGCTGTTTTTT. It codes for CASSDPRDRMNTGELFF. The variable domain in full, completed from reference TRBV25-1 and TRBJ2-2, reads EADIYQTPRYLVIGTGKKITLECSQTMGHDKMYWYQQDPGMELHLIHYSYGVNSTEKGDLSSESTVSRIRTEHFPLTLESARPSHTSQYLCASSDPRDRMNTGELFFGEGSRLTVL.

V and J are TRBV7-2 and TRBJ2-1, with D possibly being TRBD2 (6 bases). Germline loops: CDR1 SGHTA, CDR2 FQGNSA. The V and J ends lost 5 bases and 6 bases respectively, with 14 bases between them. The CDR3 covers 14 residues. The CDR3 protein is CASSPGLGLNEQFF. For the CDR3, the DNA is TGTGCCAGCAGCCCGGGACTGGGTCTCAATGAGCAGTTCTTC.

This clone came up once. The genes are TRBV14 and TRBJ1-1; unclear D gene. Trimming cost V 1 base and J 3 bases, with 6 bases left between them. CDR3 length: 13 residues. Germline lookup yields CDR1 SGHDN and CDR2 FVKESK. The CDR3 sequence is CASSQVLYTEAFF. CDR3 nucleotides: TGTGCCAGCAGCCAAGTATTATACACTGAAGCTTTCTTT. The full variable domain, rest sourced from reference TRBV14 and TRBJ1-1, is EAGVTQFPSHSVIEKGQTVTLRCDPISGHDNLYWYRRVMGKEIKFLLHFVKESKQDESGMPNNRFLAERTGGTYSTLKVQPAELEDSGVYFCASSQVLYTEAFFGQGTRLTVV.

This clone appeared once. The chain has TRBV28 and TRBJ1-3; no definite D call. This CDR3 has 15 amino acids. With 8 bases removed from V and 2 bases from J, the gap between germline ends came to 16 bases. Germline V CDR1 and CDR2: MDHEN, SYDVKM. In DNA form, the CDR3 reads TGTGCCAGCTGGGAGGTGAATCCGGCTGGAAACACCATATATTTT. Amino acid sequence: CASWEVNPAGNTIYF.

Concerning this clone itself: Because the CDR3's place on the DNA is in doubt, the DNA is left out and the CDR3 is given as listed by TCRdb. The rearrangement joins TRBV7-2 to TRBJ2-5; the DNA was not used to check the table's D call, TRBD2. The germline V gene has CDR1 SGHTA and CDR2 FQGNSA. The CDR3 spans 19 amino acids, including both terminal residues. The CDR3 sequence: CASSLFLAQGLAAQETQYF.

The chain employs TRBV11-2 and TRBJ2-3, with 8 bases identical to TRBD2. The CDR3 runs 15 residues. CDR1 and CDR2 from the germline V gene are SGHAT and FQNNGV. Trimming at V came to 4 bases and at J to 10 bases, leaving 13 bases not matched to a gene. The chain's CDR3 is CASSSLRGVAGAQYF. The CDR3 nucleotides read TGTGCCAGCAGCTCCCTGCGGGGGGTGGCCGGGGCGCAGTATTTT.

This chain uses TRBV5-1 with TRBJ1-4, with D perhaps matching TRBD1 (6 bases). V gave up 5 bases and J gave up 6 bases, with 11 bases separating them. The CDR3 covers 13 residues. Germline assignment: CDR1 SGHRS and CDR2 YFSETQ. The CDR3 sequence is CASSRTAYEKLFF. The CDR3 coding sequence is TGCGCCAGCAGTAGGACAGCCTATGAAAAACTGTTTTTT.

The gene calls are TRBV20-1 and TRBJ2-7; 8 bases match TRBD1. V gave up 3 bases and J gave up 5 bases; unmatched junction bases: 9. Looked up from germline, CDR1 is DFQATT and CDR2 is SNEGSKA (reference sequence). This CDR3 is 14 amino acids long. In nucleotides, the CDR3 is TGCAGTGCTAGTCCCAGGACAGGGTTCCACGAGCAGTACTTC. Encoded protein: CSASPRTGFHEQYF.

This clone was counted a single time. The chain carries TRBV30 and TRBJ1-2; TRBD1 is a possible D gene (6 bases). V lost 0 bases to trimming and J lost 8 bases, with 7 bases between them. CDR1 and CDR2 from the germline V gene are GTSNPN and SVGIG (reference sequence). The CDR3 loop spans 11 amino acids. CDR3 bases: TGTGCCTGGAGTGTAGGGGGAGGCTACACCTTC. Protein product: CAWSVGGGYTF. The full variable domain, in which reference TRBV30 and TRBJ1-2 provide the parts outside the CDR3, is SQTIHQWPATLVQPVGSPLSLECTVEGTSNPNLYWYRQAAGRGLQLLFYSVGIGQISSEVPQNLSASRPQDRQFILSSKKLLLSDSGFYLCAWSVGGGYTFGSGTRLTVV.

CDR3: CASSEDSGGNSYNEQFF. CDR3 in DNA: TGTGCCAGCAGCGAAGATTCGGGAGGCAATTCCTACAATGAGCAGTTCTTC. V gene TRBV9 combines with J gene TRBJ2-1; 7 nucleotides match TRBD2. Per germline, CDR1 SGDLS and CDR2 YYNGEE. V lost 3 bases, J lost 1 base, and 10 bases stayed unmatched. CDR3 length: 17 amino acids.

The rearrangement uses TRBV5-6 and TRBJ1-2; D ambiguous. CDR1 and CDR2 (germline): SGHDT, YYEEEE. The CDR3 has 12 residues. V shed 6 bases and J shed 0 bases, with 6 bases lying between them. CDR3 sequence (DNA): TGTGCCAGCACCCTTTCTAACTATGGCTACACCTTC. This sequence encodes CASTLSNYGYTF.

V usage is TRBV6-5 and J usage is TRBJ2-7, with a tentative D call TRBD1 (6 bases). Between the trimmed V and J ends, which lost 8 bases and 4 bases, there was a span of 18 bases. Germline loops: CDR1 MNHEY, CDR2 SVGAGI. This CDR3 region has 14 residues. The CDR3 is CASFPGHKIYEQYF. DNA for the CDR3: TGTGCCAGCTTTCCGGGACACAAGATTTACGAGCAGTACTTC.

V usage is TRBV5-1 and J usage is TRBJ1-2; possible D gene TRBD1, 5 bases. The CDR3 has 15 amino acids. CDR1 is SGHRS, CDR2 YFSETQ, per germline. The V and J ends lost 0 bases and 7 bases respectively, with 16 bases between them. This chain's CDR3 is CASSLDSGEVGGYTF. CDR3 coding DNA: TGCGCCAGCAGCTTGGATTCGGGGGAGGTTGGTGGCTACACCTTC.

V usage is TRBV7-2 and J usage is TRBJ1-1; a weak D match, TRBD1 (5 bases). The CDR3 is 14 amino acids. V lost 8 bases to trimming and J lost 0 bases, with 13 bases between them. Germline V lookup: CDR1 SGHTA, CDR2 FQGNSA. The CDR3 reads CASALGGVNTEAFF. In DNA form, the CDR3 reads TGTGCCAGCGCCCTGGGGGGGGTGAACACTGAAGCTTTCTTT.